This entry describes one TCR beta chain. Generated by immunoSEQ multiplex PCR, the TCRdb table keeps only in-frame clones and is missing some. The table lists roughly 150,000 clones, approximately 90% of them singletons. These data originate in a study of blood T cell repertoires in COVID-19. Study-wide context: Sources were T cells, B-cell-depleted T cells, or PBMCs; the material itself was cDNA or gDNA.

V was clipped by 4 bases and J by 5 bases, with 10 bases between them. The CDR3 has 13 amino acids. Germline CDR1 and CDR2: SGHDN and FVKESK. Sequenced material: peripheral blood. This sequence was found in a woman in her thirties or forties with acute or convalescent COVID-19. This chain connects TRBV14 to TRBJ2-3, with D maybe TRBD1 (5 bases). The CDR3 DNA is TGTGCCAGCAGCCGATGGGGCGTAGATACGCAGTATTTT. It yields the protein CASSRWGVDTQYF. Supplemented by reference TRBV14 and TRBJ2-3, the full variable domain reads EAGVTQFPSHSVIEKGQTVTLRCDPISGHDNLYWYRRVMGKEIKFLLHFVKESKQDESGMPNNRFLAERTGGTYSTLKVQPAELEDSGVYFCASSRWGVDTQYFGPGTRLTVL.